The 15 T cell receptor beta chains below come from one sample, sequenced in a study of monozygotic twins with inflammatory bowel disease. TCRdb re-analyzed the 5' RACE reads; it lists each CDR3 protein once, without DNA. This sample contains roughly 160,000 distinct CDR3 sequences. Sequences were obtained from blood. All receptors derive from a human donor with ulcerative colitis or Crohn's disease, or a healthy co-twin of an affected twin (not recorded which).

Here the CDR3 reads CATRPGGLPLHF. V gene TRBV24-1 combines with J gene TRBJ1-6; as DNA is missing, the TRBD1 call by TCRdb cannot be tested. Germline CDR1 KGHDR, CDR2 SFDVKD. The CDR3 sequence is 12 residues long.

This rearrangement joins TRBV20-1 to TRBJ1-5; TCRdb returns TRBD1, unconfirmable since there is no DNA. Germline-derived CDR1 and CDR2 are DFQATT and SNEGSKA (reference sequence). This CDR3 has 14 amino acids. CDR3 residues: CSARRGVSNQPQHF.

The chain is built from TRBV6-2 or TRBV6-3 and TRBJ2-7; TCRdb outputs TRBD1, but without DNA this stays unchecked. The germline V gene encodes CDR1 MNHEY and CDR2 SVGEGT. The CDR3 extends over 14 amino acids. CDR3 sequence: CASSVRDRNYEQYF.

CDR3 protein: CASSLAPRGGYGYTF. The genes are TRBV5-5 and TRBJ1-2. The CDR3 runs to 15 residues. CDR1 is SGHKS and CDR2 is YYEKEE in the germline V gene (reference sequence). Variable domain in full (rest from reference TRBV5-5 and TRBJ1-2): DAGVTQSPTHLIKTRGQQVTLRCSPISGHKSVSWYQQVLGQGPQFIFQYYEKEERGRGNFPDRFSARQFPNYSSELNVNALLLGDSALYLCASSLAPRGGYGYTFGSGTRLTVV.

The chain uses TRBV18 and TRBJ2-7; TCRdb reports TRBD1, a call that lacks DNA to check it against. Germline CDR1 KGHSH, CDR2 LQKENI. The CDR3 runs 15 residues. The CDR3 protein is CASSPLQGPTYEQYF.

CDR3 sequence reads: CASSLSQGSSNTEAFF. The chain recombines TRBV5-1 with TRBJ1-1; without DNA, the TCRdb call of TRBD1 cannot be checked. The CDR3 runs 16 residues. The germline CDR1 and CDR2 sequences are SGHRS and YFSETQ.

The gene calls are TRBV3-1 and TRBJ2-1; the D gene TCRdb calls, TRBD2, cannot be checked with no DNA. Germline V gene lookup returns CDR1 LGHDT and CDR2 YNNKEL (reference sequence). CDR3 size: 14 residues. CDR3 loop: CASSLSSGRGEQFF.

The rearrangement uses TRBV15 and TRBJ2-7; without DNA, the TCRdb call of TRBD1 cannot be checked. Germline V gene data show CDR1 as LNHNV and CDR2 as YYDKDF (reference sequence). The CDR3 spans 15 residues. CDR3 amino acids: CATSRDPRTAYEQYF. Complete variable domain (other parts from reference TRBV15 and TRBJ2-7): DAMVIQNPRYQVTQFGKPVTLSCSQTLNHNVMYWYQQKSSQAPKLLFHYYDKDFNNEADTPDNFQSRRPNTSFCFLDIRSPGLGDTAMYLCATSRDPRTAYEQYFGPGTRLTVT.

This chain connects TRBV18 to TRBJ2-5; the D call of TRBD1 rests on TCRdb alone, since no DNA is present to check it. Looked up from germline, CDR1 is KGHSH and CDR2 is LQKENI. The CDR3 runs 14 residues. CDR3 residues: CASSPRDRVKTQYF.

Here the CDR3 reads CATRQGSDNEQFF. The chain joins TRBV24-1 to TRBJ2-1; TCRdb lists TRBD1, though no DNA is available to test this call. Germline CDR1 KGHDR, CDR2 SFDVKD. The CDR3 is made up of 13 amino acids.

The chain employs TRBV4-1 and TRBJ2-5; the D gene TCRdb calls, TRBD2, cannot be checked with no DNA. The length of the CDR3 is 15 residues. From germline, CDR1 is MGHRA and CDR2 YSYEKL. The CDR3: CASRSGLAGDETQYF.

V and J are TRBV29-1 and TRBJ2-2. Per the germline V gene, CDR1 is SQVTM and CDR2 is ANQGSEA. The CDR3 is made up of 15 amino acids. CDR3 amino acids: CSVESFKENTGELFF.

V usage is TRBV21-1 and J usage is TRBJ1-2. TRBV21-1 is a pseudogene. This CDR3 region has 12 residues. The CDR3 loop reads CATSWRLYGYTF.

The chain recombines TRBV19 with TRBJ2-3; the TCRdb call, TRBD1, lacks DNA for checking. Germline assignment: CDR1 LNHDA and CDR2 SQIVND (reference sequence). The CDR3 has 14 residues. This chain's CDR3 is CASSQDSVADTQYF.

J is TRBJ1-5 and V is TRBV24-1; TCRdb gives TRBD1 as the D gene, but with no DNA this cannot be confirmed. This CDR3 contains 13 residues. Germline-derived CDR1 and CDR2 are KGHDR and SFDVKD. The CDR3 loop reads CATSDLTGQPQHF.